This T cell receptor beta chain was captured by sequencing in a study of T cell responses to AZD1222 COVID-19 vaccine. This clone was seen more than once but under ten times. Antigen specificity is unknown. Regarding the study as a whole: Spike regions recognized by vaccine-associated CD4 TCRs spanned the protein, led by 160-218 and 743-854. Mostly white British, mostly female donors; authors suggested clonal diversity may be underestimated. Just a handful of AZD1222 recipients tested seropositive at baseline.

Second-dose schedules of about 4 or about 12 weeks were combined. The repertoire was sequenced with immunoSEQ multiplex PCR; TCRdb's copy has only in-frame clones and lacks some. The data hold 100,000 to 120,000 clones, with 80% to 90% observed a single time. Trimming took 4 bases from V and 0 from J; bases not matched to a gene: 2. CDR1 and CDR2 (germline): LGHDT, YNNKEL (reference sequence). This CDR3 is 16 amino acids long. The rearrangement uses TRBV3-1 (or the pseudogene TRBV3-2) and TRBJ2-1; TRBD2 matches 11 bases. The receptor's source is an adult who received the AZD1222 COVID-19 vaccine. This sample comprised peripheral blood, obtained 28 days after the second AZD1222 dose. This chain's CDR3 is CASSLGLADSYNEQFF. The DNA for the CDR3 is TGTGCCAGCAGCCTGGGACTAGCGGACTCCTACAATGAGCAGTTCTTC.